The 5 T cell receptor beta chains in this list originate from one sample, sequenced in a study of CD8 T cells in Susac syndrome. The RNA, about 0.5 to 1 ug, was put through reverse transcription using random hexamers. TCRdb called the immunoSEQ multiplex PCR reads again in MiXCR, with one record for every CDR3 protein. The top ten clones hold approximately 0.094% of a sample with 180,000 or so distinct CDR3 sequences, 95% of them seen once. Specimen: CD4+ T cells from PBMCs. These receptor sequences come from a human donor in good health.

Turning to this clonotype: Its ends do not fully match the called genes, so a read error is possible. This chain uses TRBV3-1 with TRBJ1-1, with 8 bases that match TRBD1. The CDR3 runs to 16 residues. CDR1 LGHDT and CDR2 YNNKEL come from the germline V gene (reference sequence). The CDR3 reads CASSQQGAVPNAEAFF. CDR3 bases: TGTGCCAGCAGCCAACAGGGGGCCGTACCGAACGCTGAAGCTTTCTTT.

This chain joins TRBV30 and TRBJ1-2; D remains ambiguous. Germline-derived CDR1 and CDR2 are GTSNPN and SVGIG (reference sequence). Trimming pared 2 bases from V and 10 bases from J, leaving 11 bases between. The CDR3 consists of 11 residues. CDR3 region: CAWSPRFNYTF. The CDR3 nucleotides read TGTGCCTGGAGTCCACGGTTCAACTACACCTTC.

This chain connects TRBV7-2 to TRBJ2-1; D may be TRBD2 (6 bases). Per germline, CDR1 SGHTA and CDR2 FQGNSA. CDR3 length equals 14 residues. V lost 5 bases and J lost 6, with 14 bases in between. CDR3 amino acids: CASSRPGTFNEQFF. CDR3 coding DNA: TGTGCCAGCAGCCGTCCCGGGACTTTCAATGAGCAGTTCTTC.

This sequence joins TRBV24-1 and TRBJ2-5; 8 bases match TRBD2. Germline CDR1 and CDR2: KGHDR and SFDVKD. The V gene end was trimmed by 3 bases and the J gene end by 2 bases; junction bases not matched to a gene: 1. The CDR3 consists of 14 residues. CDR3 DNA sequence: TGTGCCACCAGTGATGGGACTAGACAAGAGACCCAGTACTTC. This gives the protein CATSDGTRQETQYF.

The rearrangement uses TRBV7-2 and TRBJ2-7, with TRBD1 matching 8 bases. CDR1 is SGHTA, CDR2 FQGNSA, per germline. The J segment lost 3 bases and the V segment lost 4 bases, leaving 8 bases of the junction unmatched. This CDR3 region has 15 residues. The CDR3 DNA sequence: TGTGCCAGCAGCTCCACAACAGGGGGAGGCTACGAGCAGTACTTC. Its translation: CASSSTTGGGYEQYF.